A selection of T cell receptor beta chains follows, all from one sample in a study of T cell responses to AZD1222 COVID-19 vaccine. Using immunoSEQ multiplex PCR, the repertoire was profiled, and TCRdb retains in-frame clones only, with some absent. Among tens of thousands of clones, roughly 89% were seen once, and the ten largest hold less than 5.5%. The specimen comprised peripheral blood, sampled on day 0 of MenACWY control vaccination. Receptors were obtained from an adult in good health. CDR3s include the opening cysteine and the closing phenylalanine or tryptophan. The D gene is left open where the match is weak. Rows may omit the clone size; those that give it use once, few, many or a size class.

abundance	v_gene	len	d_gene	j_gene	CDR3nt	CDR3aa
-	TRBV29-1	12	-	TRBJ2-1	TGCAGCGCCCCGTCGGGGGGCGGTGAGCAGTTCTTC	CSAPSGGGEQFF
-	TRBV5-1	14	-	TRBJ1-4	TGCGCCAGCAGCTTGCGGGGGCCAGGGGAAAAACTGTTTTTT	CASSLRGPGEKLFF
-	TRBV2	14	-	TRBJ1-2	TGTGCCAGCTTGCTGGAGGCGGGGAACTATGGCTACACCTTC	CASLLEAGNYGYTF
once	TRBV7-3	14	-	TRBJ2-3	TGTGCCAGCAGCTTGGACAGTTTCGCAGATACGCAGTATTTT	CASSLDSFADTQYF
few	TRBV7-9	15	TRBD2	TRBJ2-3	TGTGCCAGCAGCCTGACTAGCGGGGAGACAGATACGCAGTATTTT	CASSLTSGETDTQYF
-	TRBV7-8	17	-	TRBJ2-3	TGTGCCAGCAGCTTAGGATCCTTCGGGAATCTGGTAGATACGCAGTATTTT	CASSLGSFGNLVDTQYF
-	TRBV6-2/TRBV6-3	15	-	TRBJ2-3	TGTGCCAGCAGTTACACCTTAGTTTCGACAGATACGCAGTATTTT	CASSYTLVSTDTQYF
once	TRBV12-5	14	-	TRBJ2-3	TGTGCTAGTGGTTTGGGCTTGCCCTCCGATACGCAGTATTTT	CASGLGLPSDTQYF
-	TRBV6-6	14	TRBD1	TRBJ1-1	TGTGCCAGCAGTGGGGACAGGGGGAACACTGAAGCTTTCTTT	CASSGDRGNTEAFF
-	TRBV7-2	14	TRBD1	TRBJ1-1	TGTGCCAGCAGCTTAGGAGAGGGACAGGCTGAAGCTTTCTTT	CASSLGEGQAEAFF
-	TRBV11-2	15	TRBD1	TRBJ1-2	TGTGCCAGCAGCTTCGGACAGGCCCAATTCTATGGCTACACCTTC	CASSFGQAQFYGYTF
-	TRBV4-1	16	TRBD1	TRBJ1-4	TGCGCCAGCAGCCAAGGGGGGACAGGGCGACATGAAAAACTGTTTTTT	CASSQGGTGRHEKLFF
-	TRBV6-2/TRBV6-3	15	TRBD2	TRBJ2-3	TGTGCCAGCAGTTACTCGGCGGGGGAAACAGATACGCAGTATTTT	CASSYSAGETDTQYF
-	TRBV10-3	13	TRBD1	TRBJ1-5	TGTGCCATCAGGGGACAGGAGGATCAGCCCCAGCATTTT	CAIRGQEDQPQHF
-	TRBV18	14	-	TRBJ2-1	TGTGCCAGCTCACCCCAGCGGGCCCCCAATGAGCAGTTCTTC	CASSPQRAPNEQFF
-	TRBV3-1/TRBV3-2	12	-	TRBJ2-7	TGTGCCAGCAGCCAAGATCCGGGAGAGCAGTACTTC	CASSQDPGEQYF
-	TRBV24-1	16	-	TRBJ2-5	TGTGCCACCAGTGATGATCGGGACATTGGAATGGGGACCCAGTACTTC	CATSDDRDIGMGTQYF
-	TRBV2	13	-	TRBJ1-4	TGTGCCAGCAGTGAGGAGGCGGGTGAAAAACTGTTTTTT	CASSEEAGEKLFF
-	TRBV5-6	15	-	TRBJ2-7	TGTGCCAGCAGCCCAGGTGGAGGGGCTCTCTACGAGCAGTACTTC	CASSPGGGALYEQYF
-	TRBV5-1	13	-	TRBJ2-2	TGCGCCAGCCGGGACACTTACACCGGGGAGCTGTTTTTT	CASRDTYTGELFF
-	TRBV25-1	17	TRBD2	TRBJ2-2	TGTGCCAGCAGTGATTACACTAGCGGGAGGTCCACCGGGGAGCTGTTTTTT	CASSDYTSGRSTGELFF
-	TRBV18	15	-	TRBJ2-2	TGTGCCAGCTCACCCTTGGACAGTAACACCGGGGAGCTGTTTTTT	CASSPLDSNTGELFF
-	TRBV9	14	TRBD1	TRBJ2-3	TGTGCCAGCAGCGCGGGACAGGGCGCAGATACGCAGTATTTT	CASSAGQGADTQYF
-	TRBV5-1	16	TRBD2	TRBJ2-1	TGCGCCAGCAGCTTGGGGGGGACTAGCGGTTACAATGAGCAGTTCTTC	CASSLGGTSGYNEQFF
once	TRBV19	13	-	TRBJ1-1	TGTGCCAGTAGTACCGGAGTGAACACTGAAGCTTTCTTT	CASSTGVNTEAFF
-	TRBV20-1	11	-	TRBJ1-2	TGCAGTGCAGGTCTGGGTGGGATCTACACCTTC	CSAGLGGIYTF
-	TRBV20-1	11	-	TRBJ2-1	TGCAGTGCTAGAGGTAGCAATGAGCAGTTCTTC	CSARGSNEQFF
-	TRBV27	15	TRBD1	TRBJ2-1	TGTGCCAGCAGTTCTAAATGGACAGGGTTGACTGAGCAGTTCTTC	CASSSKWTGLTEQFF
-	TRBV5-1	13	-	TRBJ2-2	TGCGCCAGCAGCTTGTCCCCGCCCGGGGAGCTGTTTTTT	CASSLSPPGELFF
few	TRBV27	15	-	TRBJ1-5	TGTGCCAGCAGTTTATCTCGGATGGGCAATCAGCCCCAGCATTTT	CASSLSRMGNQPQHF